This entry concerns a single T cell receptor beta chain. Its antigen remains unidentified. This entry is derived from a study of beta chain features in type 1 diabetes. In the study overall: Taken together, all samples contributed 107,917,701 examined sorted cells. Study-wide points: Whether TCRB rearrangement is influenced by HLA type went unresolved here.

Sequenced material consisted of expressed TCRB transcripts (all of the isolated RNA was reverse transcribed). Roughly 3.6 million reads, on average, came from each naive, central memory and regulatory T cell sample. TCRdb keeps only in-frame clones here, not all; method: immunoSEQ multiplex PCR. The table has some 44,000 clones, around 50% seen once. Germline loops: CDR1 SGHRS, CDR2 YFSETQ. Trimming took 1 base from V and 6 from J; bases not matched to a gene: 5. The CDR3 runs to 15 residues. This rearrangement joins TRBV5-1 to TRBJ2-2, with TRBD1 matching over 8 bases. The sequenced material came from Tregs from blood. The clonotype was recovered from a woman aged 18-30 years in good health. The CDR3 region is CASSLSGGAAGELFF. The CDR3, as DNA: TGCGCCAGCAGCTTGTCAGGGGGCGCGGCCGGGGAGCTGTTTTTT. Variable domain in full (rest from reference TRBV5-1 and TRBJ2-2): KAGVTQTPRYLIKTRGQQVTLSCSPISGHRSVSWYQQTPGQGLQFLFEYFSETQRNKGNFPGRFSGRQFSNSRSEMNVSTLELGDSALYLCASSLSGGAAGELFFGEGSRLTVL.